This TCR beta chain emerged from a study of cytomegalovirus exposure and HLA in healthy donors. This PCR relied on a set of 60 Vbeta primers and 13 Jbeta primers. Assay: immunoSEQ multiplex PCR; the TCRdb copy retains only in-frame clones and omits some. The sample has some 130,000 clones; 75% to 85% are singletons. This clone was observed a handful of times. This receptor was identified in a man aged 35 to 55 in good health and CMV-seronegative. Sequences were obtained from PBMCs.

CDR3 nucleotide sequence: TGCAGCGTTGTCTCTGGACAGGGGACCTACGAGCAGTACTTC. Protein: CSVVSGQGTYEQYF. This chain uses TRBV29-1 with TRBJ2-7, with TRBD1 matching 9 bases. With 4 bases clipped from V and 2 bases from J, the junction kept 6 bases outside the gene matches. This CDR3 comprises 14 residues. CDR1 and CDR2 from the germline V gene are SQVTM and ANQGSEA.